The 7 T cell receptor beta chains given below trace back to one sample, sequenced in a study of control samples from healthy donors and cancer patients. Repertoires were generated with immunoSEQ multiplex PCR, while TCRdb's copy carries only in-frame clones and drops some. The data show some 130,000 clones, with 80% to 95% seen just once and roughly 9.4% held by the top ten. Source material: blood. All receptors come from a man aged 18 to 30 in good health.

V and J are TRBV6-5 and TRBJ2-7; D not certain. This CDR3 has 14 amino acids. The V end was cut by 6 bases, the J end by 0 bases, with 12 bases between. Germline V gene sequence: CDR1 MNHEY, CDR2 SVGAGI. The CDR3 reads CASRTRYSSYEQYF. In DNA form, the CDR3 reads TGTGCCAGCAGAACCAGGTACTCCTCCTACGAGCAGTACTTC.

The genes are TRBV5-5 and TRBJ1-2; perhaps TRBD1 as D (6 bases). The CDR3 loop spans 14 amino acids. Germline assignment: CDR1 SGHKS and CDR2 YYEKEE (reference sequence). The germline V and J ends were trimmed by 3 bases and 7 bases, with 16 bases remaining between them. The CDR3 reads CASSSLSGDAGYTF. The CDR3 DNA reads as TGTGCCAGCAGCTCCCTGTCAGGGGACGCTGGCTACACCTTC.

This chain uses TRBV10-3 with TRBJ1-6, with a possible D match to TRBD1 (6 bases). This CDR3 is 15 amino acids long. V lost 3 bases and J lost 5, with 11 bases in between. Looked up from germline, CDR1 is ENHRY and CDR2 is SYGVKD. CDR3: CAISEGGPHNSPLHF. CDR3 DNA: TGTGCCATCAGTGAAGGGGGTCCTCATAATTCACCCCTCCACTTT.

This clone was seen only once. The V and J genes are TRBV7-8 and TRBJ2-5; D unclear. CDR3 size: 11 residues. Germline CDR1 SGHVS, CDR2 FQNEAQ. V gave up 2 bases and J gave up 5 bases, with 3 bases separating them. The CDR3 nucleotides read TGTGCCAGCAGCTTACAGGAGACCCAGTACTTC. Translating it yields CASSLQETQYF.

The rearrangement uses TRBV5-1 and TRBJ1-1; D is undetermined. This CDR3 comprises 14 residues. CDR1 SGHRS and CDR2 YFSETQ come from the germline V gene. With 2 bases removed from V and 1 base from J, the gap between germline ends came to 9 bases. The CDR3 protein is CASSFSASNTEAFF. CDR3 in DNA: TGCGCCAGCAGCTTTTCGGCTTCGAACACTGAAGCTTTCTTT.

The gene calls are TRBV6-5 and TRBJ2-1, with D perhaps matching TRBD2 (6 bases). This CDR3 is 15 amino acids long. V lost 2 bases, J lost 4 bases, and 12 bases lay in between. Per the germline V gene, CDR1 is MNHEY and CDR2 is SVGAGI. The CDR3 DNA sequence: TGTGCCAGCAGTTACAGACGGGGGATTTACAATGAGCAGTTCTTC. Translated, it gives CASSYRRGIYNEQFF.

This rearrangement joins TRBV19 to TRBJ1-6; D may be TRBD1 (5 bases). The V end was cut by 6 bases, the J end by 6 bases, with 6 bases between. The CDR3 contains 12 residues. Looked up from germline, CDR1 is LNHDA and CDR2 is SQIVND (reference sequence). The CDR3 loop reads CASSQGNSPLHF. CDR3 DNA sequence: TGTGCCAGTAGCCAGGGTAATTCACCCCTCCACTTT.